This passage covers 4 T cell receptor beta chains from one sample sequenced in a study of blood T cell repertoires in COVID-19. Clones were read by immunoSEQ multiplex PCR, and TCRdb kept only the in-frame ones, dropping some. The sample holds about 64,000 clones; 65% to 90% are singletons and the top ten take 0.9% to 1.5%. The specimen was peripheral blood. These receptors originate from a man in his forties or fifties with acute or convalescent COVID-19.

The gene calls are TRBV25-1 and TRBJ1-6, with D hard to call. Germline lookup yields CDR1 MGHDK and CDR2 SYGVNS. CDR3 length equals 15 residues. Trimming pared 3 bases from V and 3 bases from J, leaving 9 bases between. This CDR3 is CASSDGGLYNSPLHF. CDR3 coding DNA: TGTGCCAGCAGTGATGGAGGTCTCTATAATTCACCCCTCCACTTT.

The J gene is TRBJ1-1, the V gene TRBV5-1; D is possibly TRBD1 (5 bases). V lost 4 bases, J lost 0 bases, and 13 bases lay in between. CDR1 SGHRS and CDR2 YFSETQ come from the germline V gene. This CDR3 spans 15 amino acids. CDR3 nucleotide sequence: TGCGCCAGCAGCCGTCTACAGGCGCTGAACACTGAAGCTTTCTTT. As protein: CASSRLQALNTEAFF.

The chain combines TRBV12-5 with TRBJ2-1; 9 nucleotides align to TRBD2. The V gene's germline CDR1 is LGHNT and CDR2 FRNRAP. V lost 8 bases, J lost 6 bases, and 14 bases stayed unmatched. The CDR3 runs to 16 residues. CDR3 region: CASLMRGGHFFNEQFF. In nucleotides, the CDR3 is TGTGCTAGTCTGATGCGGGGGGGGCATTTCTTCAATGAGCAGTTCTTC.

The gene calls are TRBV30 and TRBJ1-2; TRBD1 matches 10 bases. Germline loops: CDR1 GTSNPN, CDR2 SVGIG (reference sequence). J gave up 4 bases and V 2 bases, and 7 bases lay outside the gene matches. CDR3 length: 15 residues. The CDR3 region has the DNA TGTGCCTGGAGTAGGGGACAGGGGACCCTCTATGGCTACACCTTC. It encodes CAWSRGQGTLYGYTF.